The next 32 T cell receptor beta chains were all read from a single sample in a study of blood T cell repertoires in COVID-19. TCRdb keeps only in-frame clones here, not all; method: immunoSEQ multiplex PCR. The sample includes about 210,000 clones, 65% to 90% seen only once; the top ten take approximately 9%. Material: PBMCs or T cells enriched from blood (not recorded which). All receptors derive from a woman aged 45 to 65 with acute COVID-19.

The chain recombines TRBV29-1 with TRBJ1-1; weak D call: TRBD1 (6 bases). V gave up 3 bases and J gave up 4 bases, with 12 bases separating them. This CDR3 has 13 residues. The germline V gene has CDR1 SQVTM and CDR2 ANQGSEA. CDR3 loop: CSVEDSPSTEAFF. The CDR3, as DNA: TGCAGCGTTGAGGACAGCCCTTCCACTGAAGCTTTCTTT.

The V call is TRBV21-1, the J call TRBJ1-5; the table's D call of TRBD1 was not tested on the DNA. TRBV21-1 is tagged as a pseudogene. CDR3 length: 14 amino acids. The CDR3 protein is CASSTRQLNQPQHF. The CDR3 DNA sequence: TGTGCCAGCAGTACCCGACAGCTCAATCAGCCCCAGCATTTT.

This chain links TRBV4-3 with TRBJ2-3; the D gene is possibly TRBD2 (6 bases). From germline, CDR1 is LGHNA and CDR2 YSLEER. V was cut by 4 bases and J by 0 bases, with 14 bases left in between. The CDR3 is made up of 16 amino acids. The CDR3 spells CASSPLPGLSTDTQYF. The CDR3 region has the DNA TGCGCCAGCAGCCCGCTACCGGGACTTAGCACAGATACGCAGTATTTT.

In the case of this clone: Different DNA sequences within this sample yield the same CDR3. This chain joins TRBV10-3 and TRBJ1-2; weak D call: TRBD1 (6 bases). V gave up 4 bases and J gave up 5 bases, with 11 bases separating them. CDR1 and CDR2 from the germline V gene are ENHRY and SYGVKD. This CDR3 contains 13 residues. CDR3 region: CAISVQGNYGYTF. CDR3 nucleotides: TGTGCCATCAGTGTACAGGGAAATTATGGCTACACCTTC.

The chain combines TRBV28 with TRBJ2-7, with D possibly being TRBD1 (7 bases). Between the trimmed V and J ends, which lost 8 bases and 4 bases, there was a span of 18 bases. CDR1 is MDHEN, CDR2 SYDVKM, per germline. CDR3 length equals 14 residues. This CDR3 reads CASRRSRGTYEQYF. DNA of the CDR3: TGTGCCAGCCGAAGGAGCAGGGGGACTTACGAGCAGTACTTC.

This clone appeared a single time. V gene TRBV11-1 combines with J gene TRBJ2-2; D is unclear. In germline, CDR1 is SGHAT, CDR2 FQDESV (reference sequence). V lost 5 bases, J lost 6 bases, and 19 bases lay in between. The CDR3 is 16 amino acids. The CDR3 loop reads CASSPDLLLSAGELFF. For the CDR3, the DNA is TGTGCCAGCAGCCCTGACCTTTTGTTAAGCGCCGGGGAGCTGTTTTTT.

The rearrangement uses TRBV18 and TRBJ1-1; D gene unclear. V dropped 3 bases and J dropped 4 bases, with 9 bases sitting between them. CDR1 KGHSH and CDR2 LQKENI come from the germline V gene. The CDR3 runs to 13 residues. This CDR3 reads CASSPAQATEAFF. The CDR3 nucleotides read TGTGCCAGCTCACCCGCCCAGGCCACTGAAGCTTTCTTT.

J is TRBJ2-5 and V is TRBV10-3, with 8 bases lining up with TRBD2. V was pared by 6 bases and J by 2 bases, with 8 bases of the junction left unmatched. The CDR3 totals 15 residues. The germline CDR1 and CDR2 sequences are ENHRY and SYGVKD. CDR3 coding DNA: TGTGCCATCAGAGACAGCGGGGGCTCACAAGAGACCCAGTACTTC. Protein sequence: CAIRDSGGSQETQYF.

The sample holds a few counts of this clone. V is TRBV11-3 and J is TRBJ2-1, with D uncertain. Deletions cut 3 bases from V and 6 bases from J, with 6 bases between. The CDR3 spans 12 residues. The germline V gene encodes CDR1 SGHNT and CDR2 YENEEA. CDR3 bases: TGTGCCAGCAGCTTGCTAGGCAATGAGCAGTTCTTC. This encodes CASSLLGNEQFF.

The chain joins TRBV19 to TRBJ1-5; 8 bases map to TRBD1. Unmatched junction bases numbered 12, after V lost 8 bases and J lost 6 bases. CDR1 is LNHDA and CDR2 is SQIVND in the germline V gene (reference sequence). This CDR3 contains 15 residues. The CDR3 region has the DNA TGTGCCAGTTGCGACAGGGGTTTGTTGTGTCAGCCCCAGCATTTT. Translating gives CASCDRGLLCQPQHF.

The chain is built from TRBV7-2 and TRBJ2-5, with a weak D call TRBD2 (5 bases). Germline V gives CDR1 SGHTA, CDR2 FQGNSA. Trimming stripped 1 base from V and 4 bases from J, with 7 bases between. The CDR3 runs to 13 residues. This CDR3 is CASSLGRGETQYF. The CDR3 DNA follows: TGTGCCAGCAGCTTAGGACGGGGAGAGACCCAGTACTTC.

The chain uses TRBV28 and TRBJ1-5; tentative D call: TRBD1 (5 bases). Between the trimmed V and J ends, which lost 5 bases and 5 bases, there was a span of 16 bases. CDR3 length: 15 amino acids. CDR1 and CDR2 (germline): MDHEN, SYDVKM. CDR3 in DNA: TGTGCCAGCAGTCTTTCGGGCAGGGTCTATCAGCCCCAGCATTTT. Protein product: CASSLSGRVYQPQHF.

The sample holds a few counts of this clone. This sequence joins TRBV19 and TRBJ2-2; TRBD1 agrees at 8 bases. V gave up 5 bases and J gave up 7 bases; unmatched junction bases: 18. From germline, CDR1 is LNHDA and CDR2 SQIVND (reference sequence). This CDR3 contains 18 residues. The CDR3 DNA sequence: TGTGCCAGTAGTGGCACAGGGGGACAAGGGGGAGCAGTCGGGGAGCTGTTTTTT. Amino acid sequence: CASSGTGGQGGAVGELFF.

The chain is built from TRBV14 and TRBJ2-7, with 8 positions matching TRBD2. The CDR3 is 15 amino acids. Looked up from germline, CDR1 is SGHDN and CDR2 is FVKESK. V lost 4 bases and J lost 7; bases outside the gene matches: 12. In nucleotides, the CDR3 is TGTGCCAGCAGCCGCCAGGCGGGGGGCCCGGGGGAGCAGTACTTC. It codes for CASSRQAGGPGEQYF.

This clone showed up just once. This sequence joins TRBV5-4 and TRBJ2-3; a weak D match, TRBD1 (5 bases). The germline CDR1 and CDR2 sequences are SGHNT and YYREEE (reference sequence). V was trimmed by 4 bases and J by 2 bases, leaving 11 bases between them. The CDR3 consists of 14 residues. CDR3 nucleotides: TGTGCCAGCAGCCCCCTAGGGGACACAGATACGCAGTATTTT. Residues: CASSPLGDTDTQYF.

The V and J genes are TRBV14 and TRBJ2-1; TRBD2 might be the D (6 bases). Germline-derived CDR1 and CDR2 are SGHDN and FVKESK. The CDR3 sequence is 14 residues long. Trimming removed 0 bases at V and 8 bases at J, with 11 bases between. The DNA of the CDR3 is TGTGCCAGCAGCCAAGATTTAGCGGCCCATGAGCAGTTCTTC. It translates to CASSQDLAAHEQFF.

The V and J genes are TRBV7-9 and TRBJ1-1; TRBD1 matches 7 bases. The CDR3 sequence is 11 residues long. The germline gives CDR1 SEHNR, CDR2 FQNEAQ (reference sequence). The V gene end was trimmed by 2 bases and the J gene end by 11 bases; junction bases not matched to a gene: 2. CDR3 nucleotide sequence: TGTGCCAGCAGCTTAAACAGGGGTGCTTTCTTT. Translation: CASSLNRGAFF.

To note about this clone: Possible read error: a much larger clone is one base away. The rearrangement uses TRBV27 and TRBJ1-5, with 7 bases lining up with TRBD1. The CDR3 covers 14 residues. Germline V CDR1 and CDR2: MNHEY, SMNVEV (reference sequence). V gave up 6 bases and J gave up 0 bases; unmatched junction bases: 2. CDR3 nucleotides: TGTGCCAGCAGGGGACAGCTTAGCAATCAGCCCCAGCATTTT. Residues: CASRGQLSNQPQHF.

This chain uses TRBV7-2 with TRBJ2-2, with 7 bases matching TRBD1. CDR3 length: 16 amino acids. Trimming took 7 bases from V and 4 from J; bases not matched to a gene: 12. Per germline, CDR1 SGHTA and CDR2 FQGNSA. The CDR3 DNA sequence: TGTGCCAGCAAAGTACAGGGGAAAGTGGCCACCGGGGAGCTGTTTTTT. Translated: CASKVQGKVATGELFF.

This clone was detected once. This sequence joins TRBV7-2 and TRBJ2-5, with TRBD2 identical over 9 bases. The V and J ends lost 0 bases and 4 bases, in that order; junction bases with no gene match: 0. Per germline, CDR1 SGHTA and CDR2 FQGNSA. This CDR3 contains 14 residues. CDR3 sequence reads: CASSLALAGETQYF. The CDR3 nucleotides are TGTGCCAGCAGCTTAGCACTAGCGGGAGAGACCCAGTACTTC.

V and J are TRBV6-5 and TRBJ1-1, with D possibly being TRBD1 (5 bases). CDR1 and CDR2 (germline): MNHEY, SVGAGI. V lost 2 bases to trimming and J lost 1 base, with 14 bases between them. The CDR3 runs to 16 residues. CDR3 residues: CASSYLFGGENTEAFF. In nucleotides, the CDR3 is TGTGCCAGCAGTTACCTGTTCGGGGGAGAGAACACTGAAGCTTTCTTT.

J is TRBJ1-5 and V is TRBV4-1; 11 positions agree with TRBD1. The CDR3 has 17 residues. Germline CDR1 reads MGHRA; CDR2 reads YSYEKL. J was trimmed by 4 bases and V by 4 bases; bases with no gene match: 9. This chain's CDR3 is CASSPIQGTGGNQPQHF. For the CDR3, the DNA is TGCGCCAGCAGCCCCATACAGGGGACAGGGGGGAATCAGCCCCAGCATTTT.

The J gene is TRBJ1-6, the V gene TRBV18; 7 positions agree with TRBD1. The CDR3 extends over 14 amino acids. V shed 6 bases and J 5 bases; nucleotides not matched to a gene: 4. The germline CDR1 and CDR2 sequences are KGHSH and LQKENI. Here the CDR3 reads CASSPDRDNSPLHF. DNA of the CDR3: TGTGCCAGCTCCCCCGACAGGGATAATTCACCCCTCCACTTT.

CDR3 in amino acids: CASSSTVEAFF. Here the CDR3 DNA reads TGTGCCAGTAGTTCGACAGTTGAAGCTTTCTTT. The rearrangement links TRBV19 to TRBJ1-1; maybe TRBD1 (5 bases). The germline CDR1 and CDR2 sequences are LNHDA and SQIVND (reference sequence). V dropped 5 bases and J dropped 7 bases, with 8 bases sitting between them. This CDR3 comprises 11 residues.

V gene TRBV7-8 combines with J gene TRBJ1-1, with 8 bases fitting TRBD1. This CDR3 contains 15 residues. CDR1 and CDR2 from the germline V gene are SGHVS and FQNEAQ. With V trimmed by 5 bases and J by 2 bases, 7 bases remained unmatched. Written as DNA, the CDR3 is TGTGCCAGCAGCCAACCGACAGGGGCCAACACTGAAGCTTTCTTT. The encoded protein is CASSQPTGANTEAFF. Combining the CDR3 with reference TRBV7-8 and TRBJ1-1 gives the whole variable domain GAGVSQSPRYKVAKRGQDVALRCDPISGHVSLFWYQQALGQGPEFLTYFQNEAQLDKSGLPSDRFFAERPEGSVSTLKIQRTQQEDSAVYLCASSQPTGANTEAFFGQGTRLTVV.

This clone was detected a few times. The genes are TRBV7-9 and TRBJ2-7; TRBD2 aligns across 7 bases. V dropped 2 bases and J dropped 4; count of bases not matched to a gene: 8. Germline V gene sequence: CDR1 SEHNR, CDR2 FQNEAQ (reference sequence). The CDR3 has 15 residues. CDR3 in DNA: TGTGCCAGCAGCTTAAGCGGGATTCTGGGTTACGAGCAGTACTTC. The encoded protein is CASSLSGILGYEQYF.

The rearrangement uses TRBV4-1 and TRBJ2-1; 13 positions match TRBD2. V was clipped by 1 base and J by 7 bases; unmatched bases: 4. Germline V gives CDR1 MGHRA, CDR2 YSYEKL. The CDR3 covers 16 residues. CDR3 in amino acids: CASSQGTSGGGNEQFF. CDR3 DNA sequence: TGCGCCAGCAGCCAAGGGACTAGCGGGGGCGGTAATGAGCAGTTCTTC.

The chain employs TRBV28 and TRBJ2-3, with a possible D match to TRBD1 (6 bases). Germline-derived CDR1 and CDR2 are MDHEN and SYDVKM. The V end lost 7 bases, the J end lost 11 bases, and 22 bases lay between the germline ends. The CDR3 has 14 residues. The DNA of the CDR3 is TGTGCCAGCACCCAGGGGCCCCCCACACATGGGCAGTATTTT. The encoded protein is CASTQGPPTHGQYF.

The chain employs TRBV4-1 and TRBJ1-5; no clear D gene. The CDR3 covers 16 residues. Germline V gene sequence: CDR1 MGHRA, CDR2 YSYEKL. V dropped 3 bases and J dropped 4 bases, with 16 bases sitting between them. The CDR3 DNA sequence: TGCGCCAGCAGCCAGCTGGGTGAGGCGGGGAATCAGCCCCAGCATTTT. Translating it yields CASSQLGEAGNQPQHF.

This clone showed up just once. CDR3 sequence (DNA): TGTGCCAGCAGTGCCACACAGGGGCCCCAGCATTTT. It specifies CASSATQGPQHF. The rearrangement links TRBV28 to TRBJ1-5; the D gene is possibly TRBD1 (6 bases). CDR3 length equals 12 residues. With 5 bases removed from V and 9 bases from J, the gap between germline ends came to 11 bases. Germline CDR1 MDHEN, CDR2 SYDVKM.

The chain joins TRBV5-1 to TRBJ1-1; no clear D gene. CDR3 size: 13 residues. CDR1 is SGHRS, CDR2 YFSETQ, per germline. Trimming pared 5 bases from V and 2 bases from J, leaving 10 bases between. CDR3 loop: CASREGINTEAFF. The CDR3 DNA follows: TGCGCCAGCAGAGAGGGCATAAACACTGAAGCTTTCTTT.

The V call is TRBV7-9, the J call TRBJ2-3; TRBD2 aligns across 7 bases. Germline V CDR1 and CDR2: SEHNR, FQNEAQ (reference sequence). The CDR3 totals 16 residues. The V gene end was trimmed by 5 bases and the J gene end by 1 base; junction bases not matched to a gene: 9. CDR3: CASSPSAGEGTDTQYF. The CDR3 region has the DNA TGTGCCAGCAGCCCTAGTGCGGGAGAAGGCACAGATACGCAGTATTTT.